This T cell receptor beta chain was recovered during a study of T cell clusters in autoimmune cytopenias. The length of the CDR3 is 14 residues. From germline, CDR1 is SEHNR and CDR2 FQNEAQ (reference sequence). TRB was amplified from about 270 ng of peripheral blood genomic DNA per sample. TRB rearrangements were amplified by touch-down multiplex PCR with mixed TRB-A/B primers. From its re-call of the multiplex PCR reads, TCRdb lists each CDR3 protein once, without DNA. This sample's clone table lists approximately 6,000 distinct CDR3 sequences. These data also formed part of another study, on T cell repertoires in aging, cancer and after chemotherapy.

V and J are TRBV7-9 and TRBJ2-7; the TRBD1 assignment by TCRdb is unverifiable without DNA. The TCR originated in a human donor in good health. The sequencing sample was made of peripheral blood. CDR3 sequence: CASSLVGGGDEQYF.